These 5 T cell receptor beta chains came from one sample sequenced in a study of blood T cell repertoires in COVID-19. The table came from immunoSEQ multiplex PCR; TCRdb's copy has only in-frame clones and leaves some out. The table includes roughly 130,000 clones, 70% to 80% detected once. The sample taken for sequencing was peripheral blood. These receptors originate from an older woman with COVID-19, enrolled during active disease.

This chain joins TRBV16 and TRBJ1-4; D is uncertain. Per germline, CDR1 KGHSY and CDR2 FQNENV. The CDR3 is made up of 15 amino acids. V was trimmed by 2 bases and J by 0 bases, leaving 7 bases between them. This CDR3 is CASSQTTATNEKLFF. The DNA of the CDR3 is TGTGCCAGCAGCCAAACGACTGCAACTAATGAAAAACTGTTTTTT.

The chain combines TRBV12-3 or TRBV12-4 with TRBJ1-6, with D perhaps matching TRBD1 (6 bases). The CDR3 is 12 residues long. The ends were cut back, 6 bases at V and 10 bases at J, with 10 bases in the middle. CDR3 in DNA: TGTGCCAGCAGCTACAGGGTCTCACCCCTCCACTTT. Translated, it gives CASSYRVSPLHF.

The rearrangement joins TRBV5-8 to TRBJ1-4; perhaps TRBD1 as D (5 bases). V lost 1 base, J lost 8 bases, and 18 bases lay in between. The V gene's germline CDR1 is SGHTS and CDR2 YDEGEE. CDR3 length equals 16 residues. This CDR3 is CASSLRARVGNEKLFF. Here the CDR3 DNA reads TGTGCCAGCAGCTTGAGGGCCAGGGTGGGAAACGAAAAACTGTTTTTT.

As DNA, the CDR3 is TGTGCCAGTAGTACACACACCACTCCGGGACAGGGACTGTTTTTT. Translation gives CASSTHTTPGQGLFF. The chain has TRBV19 and TRBJ1-4, with TRBD1 matching 9 bases. Germline-derived CDR1 and CDR2 are LNHDA and SQIVND (reference sequence). The CDR3 consists of 15 residues. V shed 4 bases and J 13 bases; nucleotides not matched to a gene: 13.

The rearrangement links TRBV27 to TRBJ2-7; a weak D match, TRBD1 (6 bases). CDR3 size: 16 residues. Germline V lookup: CDR1 MNHEY, CDR2 SMNVEV (reference sequence). The germline V and J ends were trimmed by 5 bases and 5 bases, with 22 bases remaining between them. In DNA form, the CDR3 reads TGTGCCAGCAGTAGAATCAGGGGTCCTTTAGACCACGAGCAGTACTTC. Protein product: CASSRIRGPLDHEQYF.